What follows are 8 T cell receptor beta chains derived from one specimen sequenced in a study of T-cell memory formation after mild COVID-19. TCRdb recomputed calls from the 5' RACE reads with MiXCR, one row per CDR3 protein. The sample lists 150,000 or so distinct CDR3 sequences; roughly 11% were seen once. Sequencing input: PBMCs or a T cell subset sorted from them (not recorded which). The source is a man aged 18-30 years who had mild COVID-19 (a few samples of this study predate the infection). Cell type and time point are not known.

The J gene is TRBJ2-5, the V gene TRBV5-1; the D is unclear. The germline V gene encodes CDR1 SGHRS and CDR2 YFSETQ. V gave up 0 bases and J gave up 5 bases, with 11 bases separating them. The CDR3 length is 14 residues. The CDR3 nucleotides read TGCGCCAGCAGCTTGGTGCCAAGCCGGGAGACCCAGTACTTC. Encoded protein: CASSLVPSRETQYF.

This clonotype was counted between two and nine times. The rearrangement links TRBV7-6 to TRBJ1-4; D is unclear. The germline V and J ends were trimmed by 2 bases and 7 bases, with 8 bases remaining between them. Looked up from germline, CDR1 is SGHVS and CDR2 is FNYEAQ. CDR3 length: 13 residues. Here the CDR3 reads CASSLNRVEKLFF. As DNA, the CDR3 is TGTGCCAGCAGCTTAAATCGGGTTGAAAAACTGTTTTTT.

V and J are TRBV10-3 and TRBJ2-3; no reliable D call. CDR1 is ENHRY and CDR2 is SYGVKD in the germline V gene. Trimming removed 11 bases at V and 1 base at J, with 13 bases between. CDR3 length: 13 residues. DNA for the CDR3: TGTGCCTCCAAGGCGGACGGCACAGATACGCAGTATTTT. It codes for CASKADGTDTQYF.

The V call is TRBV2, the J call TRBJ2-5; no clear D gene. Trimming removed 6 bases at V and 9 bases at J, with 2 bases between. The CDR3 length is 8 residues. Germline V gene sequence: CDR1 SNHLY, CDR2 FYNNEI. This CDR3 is CASSPQYF. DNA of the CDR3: TGTGCCAGCAGCCCCCAGTACTTC.

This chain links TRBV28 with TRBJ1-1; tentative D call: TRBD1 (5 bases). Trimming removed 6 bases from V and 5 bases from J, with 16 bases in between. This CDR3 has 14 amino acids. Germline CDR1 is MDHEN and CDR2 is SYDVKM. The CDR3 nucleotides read TGTGCCAGCAGCCCAGGGCAGGTGAGGACTGAAGCTTTCTTT. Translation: CASSPGQVRTEAFF.

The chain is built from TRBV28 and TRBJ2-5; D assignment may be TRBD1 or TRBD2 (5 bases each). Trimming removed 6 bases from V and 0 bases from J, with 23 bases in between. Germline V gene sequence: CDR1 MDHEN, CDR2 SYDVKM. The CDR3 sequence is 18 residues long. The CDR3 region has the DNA TGTGCCAGCAGACCCGCCGGGTGGCAGGGACCCTACCAAGAGACCCAGTACTTC. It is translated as CASRPAGWQGPYQETQYF.

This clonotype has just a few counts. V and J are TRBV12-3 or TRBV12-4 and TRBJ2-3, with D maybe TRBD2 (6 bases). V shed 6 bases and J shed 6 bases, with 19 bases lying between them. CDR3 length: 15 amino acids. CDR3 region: CASSTDWRGWDTQYF. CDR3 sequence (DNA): TGTGCCAGCAGCACTGACTGGCGGGGTTGGGATACGCAGTATTTT.

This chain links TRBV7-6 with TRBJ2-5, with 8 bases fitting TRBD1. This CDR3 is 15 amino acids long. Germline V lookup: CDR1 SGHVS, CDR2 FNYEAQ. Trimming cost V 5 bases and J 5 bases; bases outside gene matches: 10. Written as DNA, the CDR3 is TGTGCCAGCAGCCCAGGACAGGGTTTGAGTGAGACCCAGTACTTC. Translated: CASSPGQGLSETQYF. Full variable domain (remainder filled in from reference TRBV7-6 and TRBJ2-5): GAGVSQSPRYKVTKRGQDVALRCDPISGHVSLYWYRQALGQGPEFLTYFNYEAQQDKSGLPNDRFSAERPEGSISTLTIQRTEQRDSAMYRCASSPGQGLSETQYFGPGTRLLVL.